Detailed here is one TCR beta chain. The antigen remains undetermined. Treatment given: roughly 20 received Ad26.COV2.S at low or high dose, single or two shots; 5 received placebo; per-sample allocation not given. Sampling was performed 63 days after the first vaccine or placebo injection. This Boston cohort included adults aged 18-55 years. The sample originates from a study of Ad26.COV2.S vaccination and SARS-CoV-2 variants. In the study overall: Donor had been placed in the Ad26.COV2.S arm of the COV1001 trial.

V was shortened by 6 bases and J by 1 base, with 6 bases between the two germline ends. Germline CDR1 MNHEY, CDR2 SVGEGT. The CDR3 length is 12 residues. Assay used: immunoSEQ multiplex PCR; TCRdb lists only in-frame clones, some missing. The table records around 300,000 clones, 90% of them present only once. Overall study findings and caveats: There was reportedly substantial breadth in spike-specific CD8+ and CD4+ T cell responses after vaccination.

The sequencing used peripheral blood, collected in a trial of Ad26.COV2.S vaccine versus placebo. The chain combines TRBV6-2 or TRBV6-3 with TRBJ1-2; D gene ambiguous. The TCR sequence derives from a person between 18 and 59 years old who received the Ad26.COV2.S COVID-19 vaccine or a placebo. For the CDR3, the DNA is TGTGCCAGCAGCGACGTTAACTATGGCTACACCTTC. Translation: CASSDVNYGYTF.